The T cell receptor (beta chain) described here comes from a study of cytomegalovirus exposure and HLA in healthy donors. Study overall: The approximately 110 validation repertoires, a later analysis reported, used the same platform as the 600 to 700 first-cohort repertoires.

For this clone: Its target is not known.

J gave up 4 bases and V 3 bases, and 7 bases lay outside the gene matches. CDR1 is SQVTM, CDR2 ANQGSEA, per germline. There are 15 residues in the CDR3. General observations from the study: Cytomegalovirus status was reportedly diagnosed by the classifier with high specificity and sensitivity. Approximately 160 TCR beta chains were listed as cytomegalovirus-associated. A few CMV-associated chains were confirmed in vitro to be specific for CMV antigens.

TCRdb's table, derived via immunoSEQ multiplex PCR, lists solely in-frame clones and lacks some. The table lists about 56,000 clones, roughly 93% of them singletons. This chain joins TRBV29-1 and TRBJ1-1; 11 nucleotides line up with TRBD1. The sequence was collected from a woman in her late teens or twenties in good health and CMV-seronegative. Material for sequencing was PBMCs. The CDR3 DNA reads TGCAGCGTTGATCCCCGGGACAGGGGGAGCACTGAAGCTTTCTTT. Amino acid sequence: CSVDPRDRGSTEAFF.